These T cell receptor beta chains were read from a single sample in a study of blood T cell repertoires in COVID-19. The repertoire was sequenced with immunoSEQ multiplex PCR; TCRdb's copy has only in-frame clones and lacks some. In the table there are around 290,000 clones, roughly 90% of which are singletons. Source material: PBMCs or T cells enriched from blood (not recorded which). These receptors originate from a woman younger than 45 who had recovered from COVID-19. Both conserved end residues are part of each CDR3. D genes are given only for firm matches. The size field is filled for only some rows; it gives once, few, many or a size class.

D	V	size	J	DNA	CDR3
TRBD1	TRBV23-1	-	TRBJ1-1	TGCGCCAGCCGTTCAGGGGGTGAAGCTTTCTTT	CASRSGGEAFF
-	TRBV6-4	-	TRBJ2-7	TGTGCCAGCAGTGAGGGACTGGGACGGATCTACGAGCAGTACTTC	CASSEGLGRIYEQYF
TRBD1	TRBV5-6	-	TRBJ2-2	TGTGCCAGCAGCTTCGTCACAGGGGGTACCGGGGAGCTGTTTTTT	CASSFVTGGTGELFF
TRBD1	TRBV5-1	-	TRBJ2-3	TGCGCCAGCAGCACAGACAGGGCTGGGACAGATACGCAGTATTTT	CASSTDRAGTDTQYF
TRBD1	TRBV5-1	-	TRBJ1-3	TGCGCCAGCAGCTTGCGTCCGGGACAGGGGGCAGGAAACACCATATATTTT	CASSLRPGQGAGNTIYF
TRBD2	TRBV9	-	TRBJ2-7	TGTGCCAGCAGCGTTAGCGGGAGCGGCTCCTACGAGCAGTACTTC	CASSVSGSGSYEQYF
-	TRBV9	-	TRBJ2-5	TGTGCCAGCAGCGTAGAATTACAAGAGACCCAGTACTTC	CASSVELQETQYF
-	TRBV11-3	-	TRBJ1-3	TGTGCCAGCAGCCCCAGGGCCTTTACTGGAAACACCATATATTTT	CASSPRAFTGNTIYF
TRBD2	TRBV28	-	TRBJ2-5	TGTGCCAGCAGATCCTACTCTAGCGGGAGGAGGGAGACCCAGTACTTC	CASRSYSSGRRETQYF
-	TRBV5-1	-	TRBJ1-2	TGCGCCAGCAGCCCCCTAGACAGAATTCATGGCTACACCTTC	CASSPLDRIHGYTF
-	TRBV7-2	-	TRBJ2-2	TGTGCCTCTCCTCGACAGGGAGGGAACACCGGGGAGCTGTTTTTT	CASPRQGGNTGELFF
TRBD2	TRBV28	-	TRBJ2-1	TGTGCCAGCGGTGAAATAGCGGGAGGGACGGTTGAGCAGTTCTTC	CASGEIAGGTVEQFF
TRBD2	TRBV5-1	-	TRBJ2-5	TGCGCCAGCAGCCCCGGGGGGGCGGGGGAAGAGACCCAGTACTTC	CASSPGGAGEETQYF
TRBD1	TRBV9	-	TRBJ1-2	TGTGCCAGCAGCGTAGCTCCGCCCCCTAATCCGGGACAGGGGAGCGGAGGACCCTATGGCTACACCTTC	CASSVAPPPNPGQGSGGPYGYTF
-	TRBV19	-	TRBJ2-1	TGTGCCAGTAGTATAGGAGGAACTACTATCCTCAATGAGCAGTTCTTC	CASSIGGTTILNEQFF
TRBD1	TRBV29-1	-	TRBJ1-1	TGCAGCGTTTTCGGACAGGGGGGGAATACTGAAGCTTTCTTT	CSVFGQGGNTEAFF
-	TRBV5-1	-	TRBJ2-1	TGCGCCAGCAGCGGCAACTCCGGGACCTACAATGAGCAGTTCTTC	CASSGNSGTYNEQFF
-	TRBV28	-	TRBJ1-3	TGTGCCAGCAGTCCCGCCGGGGGTCTCGGAAACACCATATATTTT	CASSPAGGLGNTIYF
-	TRBV2	-	TRBJ2-3	TGTGCCAGCATCTCCGGGTCTCCGCCAGATACGCAGTATTTT	CASISGSPPDTQYF
TRBD2	TRBV7-2	-	TRBJ2-7	TGTGCCAGCAGCTTCCTCGGGCGGGGGGGCTCCTACGAGCAGTACTTC	CASSFLGRGGSYEQYF
-	TRBV2	-	TRBJ1-2	TGTGCCAGTCCGTTTAAGGAGAAAGCTAACTATGGCTACACCTTC	CASPFKEKANYGYTF
TRBD1	TRBV18	-	TRBJ2-3	TGTGCCAGCTCAACAGGGACAGGGGGCACAGATACGCAGTATTTT	CASSTGTGGTDTQYF
-	TRBV11-2	few	TRBJ2-7	TGTGCCAGCAGCTTTACCGGACAGGAGCAGTACTTC	CASSFTGQEQYF
TRBD1	TRBV4-1	-	TRBJ1-5	TGCGCCAGCAGCCAGGGAAGACAGGGCGGTAGGAGACAGCCCCAGCATTTT	CASSQGRQGGRRQPQHF
TRBD2	TRBV5-1	-	TRBJ2-7	TGCGCCAGCAGCATCGGGACTAGCGGGAGGGCCGAGCAGTACTTC	CASSIGTSGRAEQYF
-	TRBV5-4	-	TRBJ2-2	TGTGCCAGCAGCTTGGCCTGGGCGCCCGGGGAGCTGTTTTTT	CASSLAWAPGELFF
-	TRBV27	-	TRBJ2-7	TGTGCCAGCAGTTCCTCACAGGGAGATTTGGACTACGAGCAGTACTTC	CASSSSQGDLDYEQYF
TRBD1	TRBV2	-	TRBJ2-1	TGTGCCAGCAGTGAAGTGAGGCAGGGGGCGAGGGTAAATGAGCAGTTCTTC	CASSEVRQGARVNEQFF
TRBD1	TRBV6-2/TRBV6-3	-	TRBJ2-1	TGTGCCAGCAGTTACCCGGAGACAGGGGGCTATGAGCAGTTCTTC	CASSYPETGGYEQFF
-	TRBV18	-	TRBJ2-5	TGTGCCAGCTCACTGACAGGCCTCCAAGAGACCCAGTACTTC	CASSLTGLQETQYF
-	TRBV27	-	TRBJ1-3	TGTGCCAGCAGTCCCCGTACGGAGCTGGGAAACACCATATATTTT	CASSPRTELGNTIYF
-	TRBV5-1	-	TRBJ2-4	TGCGCCAGCAGCTCGCGTGCCAAAAACATTCAGTACTTC	CASSSRAKNIQYF
TRBD2	TRBV7-3	-	TRBJ2-5	TGTGCCAGCAGTGTGACTAGCTTGGAGACCCAGTACTTC	CASSVTSLETQYF
TRBD2	TRBV19	-	TRBJ2-3	TGTGCCAGTAGTATTAGTAGCGGGGGGGCCCCAGATACGCAGTATTTT	CASSISSGGAPDTQYF
-	TRBV28	-	TRBJ1-6	TGTGCCAGCAGTCCTCCGGGACAAATTACCCTCCACTTT	CASSPPGQITLHF
-	TRBV7-2	-	TRBJ1-6	TGTGCCAGCAGCTTCAAAACACCCCTCCACTTT	CASSFKTPLHF
-	TRBV5-4	-	TRBJ1-2	TGTGCCAGCAGCTTGAAGAATCCAGGCAACCCCAACTATGGCTACACCTTC	CASSLKNPGNPNYGYTF